This T cell receptor (beta chain) was found in a study of blood T cell repertoires in COVID-19. Participants reported their clinical history, and cohort assignment relied on those reports. The authors' processing: Reference gene primer amplification gave estimated nucleated cell counts. Produced via immunoSEQ multiplex PCR; TCRdb's table is partial and in-frame only. The V and J calls and clone size are taken from that table; D and trimming were inferred from the DNA. The sample yields 200,000 to 250,000 clones, over 70% seen once. Sequencing was carried out using PBMCs or T cells enriched from blood (not recorded which). The source is a woman in her twenties or thirties who had been exposed to COVID-19.

The chain's CDR3 is CASSEGRGHTYEQYF. The CDR3 DNA sequence: TGTGCCAGCAGTGAAGGCAGGGGACACACCTACGAGCAGTACTTC. This chain connects TRBV2 to TRBJ2-7; D is possibly TRBD1 (6 bases). This CDR3 comprises 15 residues. The germline V gene encodes CDR1 SNHLY and CDR2 FYNNEI. Deletions cut 1 base from V and 2 bases from J, with 12 bases between.